The present TCR beta chain was sequenced within a study of human T cells and chemical hapten exposure. The wider study: Per-sample TCR yield variability stemmed mainly from small pooled library volume differences.

V was clipped by 5 bases and J by 4 bases, with 11 bases between them. The CDR3 extends over 12 amino acids. Germline-derived CDR1 and CDR2 are DFQATT and SNEGSKA (reference sequence). Time point specified: patch test 1, 2 weeks after DPC sensitization. As to treatment: therapeutic diphenylcyclopropenone sensitization with weekly scalp DPC. TCRdb re-called the RACE reads with MiXCR, one entry per CDR3 protein. The sample includes 150,000 to 200,000 distinct CDR3 sequences, approximately 15% seen only once; the top ten take about 1.7%. The chain uses TRBV20-1 and TRBJ2-5, with D perhaps TRBD1 (6 bases). The sample in question was whole blood, obtained in connection with sensitization to the hapten diphenylcyclopropenone (DPC). The TCR comes from a woman aged 25 to 45 with alopecia areata. Some clones in this sample may be carry-over from other donors' samples. CDR3 in DNA: TGCAGTGCTCTGGACAGAATAGAGACCCAGTACTTC. It encodes CSALDRIETQYF.